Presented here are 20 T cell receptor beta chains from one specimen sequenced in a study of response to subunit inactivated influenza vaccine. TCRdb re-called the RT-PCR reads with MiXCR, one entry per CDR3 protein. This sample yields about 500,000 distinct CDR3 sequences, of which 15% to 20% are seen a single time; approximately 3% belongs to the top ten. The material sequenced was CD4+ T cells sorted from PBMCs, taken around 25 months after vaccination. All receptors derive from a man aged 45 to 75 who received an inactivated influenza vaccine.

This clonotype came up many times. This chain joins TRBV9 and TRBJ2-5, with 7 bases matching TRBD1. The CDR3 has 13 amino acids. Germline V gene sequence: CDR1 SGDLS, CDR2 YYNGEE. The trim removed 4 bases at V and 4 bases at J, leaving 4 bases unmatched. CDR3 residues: CASSSTGIETQYF. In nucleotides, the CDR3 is TGTGCCAGCAGCTCGACAGGGATAGAGACCCAGTACTTC. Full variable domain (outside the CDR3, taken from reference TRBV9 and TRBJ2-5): DSGVTQTPKHLITATGQRVTLRCSPRSGDLSVYWYQQSLDQGLQFLIQYYNGEERAKGNILERFSAQQFPDLHSELNLSSLELGDSALYFCASSSTGIETQYFGPGTRLLVL.

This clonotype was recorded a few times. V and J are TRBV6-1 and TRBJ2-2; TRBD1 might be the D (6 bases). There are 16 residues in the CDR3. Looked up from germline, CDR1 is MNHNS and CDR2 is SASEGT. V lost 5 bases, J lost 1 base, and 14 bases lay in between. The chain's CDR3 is CASSITGTRNTGELFF. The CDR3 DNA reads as TGTGCCAGCAGTATAACCGGGACAAGGAACACCGGGGAGCTGTTTTTT.

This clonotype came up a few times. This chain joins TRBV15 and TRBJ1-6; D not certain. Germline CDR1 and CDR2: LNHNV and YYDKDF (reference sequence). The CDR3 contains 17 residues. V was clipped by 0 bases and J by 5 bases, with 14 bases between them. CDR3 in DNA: TGTGCCACCAGCAGAGAAGGACCACAGATAAATAATTCACCCCTCCACTTT. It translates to CATSREGPQINNSPLHF.

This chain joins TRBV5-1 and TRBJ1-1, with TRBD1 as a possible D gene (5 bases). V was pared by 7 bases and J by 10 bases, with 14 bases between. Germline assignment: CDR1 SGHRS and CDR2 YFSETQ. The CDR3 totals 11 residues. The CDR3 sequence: CASRTDGAAFF. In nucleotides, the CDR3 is TGCGCCAGCCGAACGGACGGGGCAGCTTTCTTT. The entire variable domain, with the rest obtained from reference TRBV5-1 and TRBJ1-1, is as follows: KAGVTQTPRYLIKTRGQQVTLSCSPISGHRSVSWYQQTPGQGLQFLFEYFSETQRNKGNFPGRFSGRQFSNSRSEMNVSTLELGDSALYLCASRTDGAAFFGQGTRLTVV.

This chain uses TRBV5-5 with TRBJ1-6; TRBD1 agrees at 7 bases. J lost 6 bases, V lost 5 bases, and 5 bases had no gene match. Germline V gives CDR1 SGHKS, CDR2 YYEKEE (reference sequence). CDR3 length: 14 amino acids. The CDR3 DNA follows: TGTGCCAGCAGGGTCGGACAGGTTAATTCACCCCTCCACTTT. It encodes CASRVGQVNSPLHF.

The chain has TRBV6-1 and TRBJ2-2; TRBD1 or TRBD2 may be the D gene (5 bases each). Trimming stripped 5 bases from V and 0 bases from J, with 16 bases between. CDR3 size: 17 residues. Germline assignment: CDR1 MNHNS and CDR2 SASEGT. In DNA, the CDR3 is TGTGCCAGCAGTCATATCCCCACGGGACCGAACACCGGGGAGCTGTTTTTT. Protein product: CASSHIPTGPNTGELFF.

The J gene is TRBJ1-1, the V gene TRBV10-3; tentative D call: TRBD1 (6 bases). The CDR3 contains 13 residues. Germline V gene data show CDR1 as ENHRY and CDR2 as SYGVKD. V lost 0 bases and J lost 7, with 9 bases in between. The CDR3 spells CAISESAGVEAFF. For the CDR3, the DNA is TGTGCCATCAGTGAGTCGGCAGGGGTTGAAGCTTTCTTT.

Written as DNA, the CDR3 is TGTGCCAGCAGCTCTAGCGCCTGGACAGGCGACACCGGGGAGCTGTTTTTT. Protein product: CASSSSAWTGDTGELFF. The chain couples TRBV7-2 to TRBJ2-2; a weak D match, TRBD1 (7 bases). The germline V gene encodes CDR1 SGHTA and CDR2 FQGNSA. V was pared by 4 bases and J by 3 bases, with 18 bases between. CDR3 size: 17 residues.

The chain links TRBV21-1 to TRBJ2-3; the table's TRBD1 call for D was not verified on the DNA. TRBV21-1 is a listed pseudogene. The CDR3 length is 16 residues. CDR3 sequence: CASSINSPSGTDTQYF. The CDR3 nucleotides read TGTGCCAGCAGCATAAACTCCCCCTCAGGCACAGATACGCAGTATTTT.

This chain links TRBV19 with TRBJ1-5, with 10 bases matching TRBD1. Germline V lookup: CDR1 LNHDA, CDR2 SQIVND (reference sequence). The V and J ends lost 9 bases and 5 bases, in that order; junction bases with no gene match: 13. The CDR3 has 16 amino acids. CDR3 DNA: TGTGCCAGCTCAGGCATGACAGGGGGCAACTATCAGCCCCAGCATTTT. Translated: CASSGMTGGNYQPQHF. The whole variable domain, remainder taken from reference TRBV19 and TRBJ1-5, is DGGITQSPKYLFRKEGQNVTLSCEQNLNHDAMYWYRQDPGQGLRLIYYSQIVNDFQKGDIAEGYSVSREKKESFPLTVTSAQKNPTAFYLCASSGMTGGNYQPQHFGDGTRLSIL.

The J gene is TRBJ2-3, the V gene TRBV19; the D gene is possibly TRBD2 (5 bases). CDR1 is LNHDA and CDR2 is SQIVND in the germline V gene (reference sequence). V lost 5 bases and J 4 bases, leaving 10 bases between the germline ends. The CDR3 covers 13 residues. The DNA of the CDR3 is TGTGCCAGTAGTCCTAGCAACTCAGATACGCAGTATTTT. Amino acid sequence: CASSPSNSDTQYF. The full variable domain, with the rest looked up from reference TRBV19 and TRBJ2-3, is DGGITQSPKYLFRKEGQNVTLSCEQNLNHDAMYWYRQDPGQGLRLIYYSQIVNDFQKGDIAEGYSVSREKKESFPLTVTSAQKNPTAFYLCASSPSNSDTQYFGPGTRLTVL.

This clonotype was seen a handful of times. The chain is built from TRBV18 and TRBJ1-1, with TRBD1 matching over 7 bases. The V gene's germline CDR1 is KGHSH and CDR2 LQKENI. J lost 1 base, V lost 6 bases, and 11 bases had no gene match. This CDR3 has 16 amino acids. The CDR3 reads CASSPQGGGSNTEAFF. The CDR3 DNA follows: TGTGCCAGCTCTCCCCAGGGGGGAGGCTCGAACACTGAAGCTTTCTTT.

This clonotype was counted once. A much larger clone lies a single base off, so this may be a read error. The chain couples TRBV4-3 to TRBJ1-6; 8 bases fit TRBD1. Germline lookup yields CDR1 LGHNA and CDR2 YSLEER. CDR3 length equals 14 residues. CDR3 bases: TGCGCCAGCAGCCCCGACAGGGGTTATTCACCCCTCCGCTTT. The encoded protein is CASSPDRGYSPLRF.

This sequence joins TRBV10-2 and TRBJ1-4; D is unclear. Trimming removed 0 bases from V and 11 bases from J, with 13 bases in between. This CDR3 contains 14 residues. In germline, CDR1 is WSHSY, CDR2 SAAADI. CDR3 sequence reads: CASSESAFSGKLFF. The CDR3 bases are TGCGCCAGCAGTGAGTCCGCCTTTTCTGGGAAACTGTTTTTT.

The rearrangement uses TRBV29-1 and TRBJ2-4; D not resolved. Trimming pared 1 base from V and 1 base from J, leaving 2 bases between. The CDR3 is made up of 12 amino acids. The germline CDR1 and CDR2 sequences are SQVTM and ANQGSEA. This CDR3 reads CSVEGAKNIQYF. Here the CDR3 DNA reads TGCAGCGTTGAAGGGGCCAAAAACATTCAGTACTTC.

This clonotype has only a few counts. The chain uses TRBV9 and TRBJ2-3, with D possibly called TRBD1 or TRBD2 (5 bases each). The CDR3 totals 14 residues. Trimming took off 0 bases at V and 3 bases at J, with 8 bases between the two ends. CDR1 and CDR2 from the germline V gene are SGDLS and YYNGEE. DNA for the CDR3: TGTGCCAGCAGCGTAGCTTGGGGGACAGATACGCAGTATTTT. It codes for CASSVAWGTDTQYF.

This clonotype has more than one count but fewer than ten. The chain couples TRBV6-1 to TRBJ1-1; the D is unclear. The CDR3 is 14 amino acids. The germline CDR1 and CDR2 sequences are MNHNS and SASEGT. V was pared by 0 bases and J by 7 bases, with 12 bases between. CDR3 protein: CASSEASPRREAFF. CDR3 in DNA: TGTGCCAGCAGTGAAGCCAGTCCACGTCGTGAAGCTTTCTTT.

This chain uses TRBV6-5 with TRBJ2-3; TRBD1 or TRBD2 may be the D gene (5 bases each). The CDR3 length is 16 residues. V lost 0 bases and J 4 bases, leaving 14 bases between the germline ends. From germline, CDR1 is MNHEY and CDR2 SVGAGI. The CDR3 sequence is CASSYSITGLSDTQYF. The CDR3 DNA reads TGTGCCAGCAGTTACTCGATAACAGGACTGTCAGATACGCAGTATTTT.

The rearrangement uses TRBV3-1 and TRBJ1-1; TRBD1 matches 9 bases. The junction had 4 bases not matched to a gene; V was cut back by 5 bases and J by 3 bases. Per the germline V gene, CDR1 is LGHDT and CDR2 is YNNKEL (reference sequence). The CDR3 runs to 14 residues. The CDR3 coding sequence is TGTGCCAGCAGCGTACAGGGGGCGGACACTGAAGCTTTCTTT. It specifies CASSVQGADTEAFF.

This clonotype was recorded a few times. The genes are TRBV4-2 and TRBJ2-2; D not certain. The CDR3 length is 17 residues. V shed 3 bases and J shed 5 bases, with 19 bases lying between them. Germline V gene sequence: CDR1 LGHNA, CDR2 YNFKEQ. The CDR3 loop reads CASSQPSGPDGTGELFF. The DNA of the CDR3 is TGTGCCAGCAGCCAGCCCTCTGGCCCCGACGGGACCGGGGAGCTGTTTTTT.